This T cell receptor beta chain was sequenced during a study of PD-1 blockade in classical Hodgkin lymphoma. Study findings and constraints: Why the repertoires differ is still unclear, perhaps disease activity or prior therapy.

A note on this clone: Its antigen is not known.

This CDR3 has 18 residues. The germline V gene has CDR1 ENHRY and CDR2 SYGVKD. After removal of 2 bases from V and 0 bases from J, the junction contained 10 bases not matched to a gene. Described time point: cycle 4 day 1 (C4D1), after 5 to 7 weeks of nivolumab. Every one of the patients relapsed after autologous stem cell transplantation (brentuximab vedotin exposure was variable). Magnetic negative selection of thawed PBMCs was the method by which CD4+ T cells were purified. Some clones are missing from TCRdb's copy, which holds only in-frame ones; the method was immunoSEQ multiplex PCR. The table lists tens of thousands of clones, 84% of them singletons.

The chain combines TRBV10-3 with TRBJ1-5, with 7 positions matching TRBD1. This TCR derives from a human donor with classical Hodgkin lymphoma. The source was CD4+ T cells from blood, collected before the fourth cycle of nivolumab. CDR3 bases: TGTGCCATCAGTGAGCACCCAGGACAGGACAATAGCAATCAGCCCCAGCATTTT. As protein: CAISEHPGQDNSNQPQHF.